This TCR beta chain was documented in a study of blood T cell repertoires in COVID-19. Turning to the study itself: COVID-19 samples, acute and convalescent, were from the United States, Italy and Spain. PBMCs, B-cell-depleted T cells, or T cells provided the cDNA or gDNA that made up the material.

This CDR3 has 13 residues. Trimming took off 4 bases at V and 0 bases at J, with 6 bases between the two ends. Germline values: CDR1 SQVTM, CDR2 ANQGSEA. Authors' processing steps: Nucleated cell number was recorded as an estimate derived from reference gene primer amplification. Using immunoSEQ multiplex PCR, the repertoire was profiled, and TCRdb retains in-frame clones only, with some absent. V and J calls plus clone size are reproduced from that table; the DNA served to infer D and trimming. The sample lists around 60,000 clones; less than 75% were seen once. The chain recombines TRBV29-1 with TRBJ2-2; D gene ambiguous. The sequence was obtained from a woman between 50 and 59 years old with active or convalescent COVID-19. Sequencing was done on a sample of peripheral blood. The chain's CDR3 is CSVGQTNTGELFF. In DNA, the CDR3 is TGCAGCGTTGGTCAAACGAACACCGGGGAGCTGTTTTTT.